The rows below give T cell receptor beta chains drawn from one sample of a study of shared clonotypes between healthy human individuals. Sequenced by immunoSEQ multiplex PCR; TCRdb stores in-frame clones only, minus some. Here the sample spans 2.5 million or so clones, just over 90% being singletons. Specimen: naive CD4+ T cells sorted from blood. All receptors come from a man aged 18 to 30 in good health. Each CDR3 is given with its conserved first and last residue. D genes are given only for firm matches. Clone size is given for some rows only: seen once, a few or many times, or a class if the clone is expanded.

TRBJ2-7,NA,NA,TRBV9,TGTGCCAGCAGCGTAGGAGTGGGAGGCGACGAGCAGTACTTC,CASSVGVGGDEQYF
TRBJ2-6,NA,NA,TRBV19,TGTGCCAGTAGTCCAACCCCGGGACGTCGCTCTGGGGCCAACGTCCTGACTTTC,CASSPTPGRRSGANVLTF
TRBJ2-5,NA,NA,TRBV19,TGTGCCAGTAGTGCCGGATTGGAGACCCAGTACTTC,CASSAGLETQYF
TRBJ2-2,NA,NA,TRBV10-3,TGTGCCGAAATTAACGGGGAGCTGTTTTTT,CAEINGELFF
TRBJ2-7,NA,TRBD1,TRBV10-3,TGTGCCATCAGTGGAGGGACAGGGAGCCCCTACGAGCAGTACTTC,CAISGGTGSPYEQYF
TRBJ2-2,NA,NA,TRBV6-5,TGTGCCAGCACCTCAGGCCAGGGTAGAACCGGGGAGCTGTTTTTT,CASTSGQGRTGELFF
TRBJ1-2,NA,NA,TRBV6-1,TGTGCCAGCAGTGAACTCCATGGCTACACCTTC,CASSELHGYTF
TRBJ2-1,NA,TRBD2,TRBV5-4,TGTGCCAGCAGCCCGAGCGGGGGGGCCTTTGAGGAGCAGTTCTTC,CASSPSGGAFEEQFF
TRBJ1-1,NA,NA,TRBV19,TGTGCCAGTAGTAAAATTGCGGCCCCCCTGGGCACTGAAGCTTTCTTT,CASSKIAAPLGTEAFF
TRBJ2-7,NA,NA,TRBV9,TGTGCCAGCAGCGCGGAGTCTGGGGGCCAATGGCAGCAGTACTTC,CASSAESGGQWQQYF
TRBJ1-2,NA,TRBD1,TRBV5-6,TGTGCCAGCAGCTTGGGACAGGGCAACTATGGCTACACCTTC,CASSLGQGNYGYTF
TRBJ1-6,NA,NA,TRBV5-1,TGCGCCAGCAGCCCTGGACACGATAATTCACCCCTCCACTTT,CASSPGHDNSPLHF
TRBJ1-1,NA,TRBD1,TRBV5-1,TGCGCCAGCAGCCCACGGACAGGGCAATCGGGGCTCACTGAAGCTTTCTTT,CASSPRTGQSGLTEAFF
TRBJ2-1,NA,TRBD2,TRBV9,TGTGCCAGCGTACCGGGACTAGCGGACAATGAGCAGTTCTTC,CASVPGLADNEQFF
TRBJ2-3,NA,NA,TRBV4-3,TGCGCCAGCAGCCAAGACAGGTACACAGATACGCAGTATTTT,CASSQDRYTDTQYF
TRBJ1-1,NA,NA,TRBV6-5,TGTGCCAGCAGTTACTCGACTCACACTGAAGCTTTCTTT,CASSYSTHTEAFF
TRBJ2-5,NA,TRBD2,TRBV6-5,TGTGCCAGCAGGGGACTAGCGGGGGGGCCGGAGACCCAGTACTTC,CASRGLAGGPETQYF
TRBJ1-1,few,TRBD1,TRBV7-2,TGTGCCAGCAGCTTAGACCGGGACAGGCGCGCGCCTGAAGCTTTCTTT,CASSLDRDRRAPEAFF
TRBJ1-4,NA,TRBD1,TRBV28,TGTGCCAGCCGACAGGGAACTACTAATGAAAAACTGTTTTTT,CASRQGTTNEKLFF
TRBJ2-5,NA,NA,TRBV5-5,TGTGCCAGCAGCTCCCAAATTGCTCTCGGGGCAGAGACCCAGTACTTC,CASSSQIALGAETQYF
TRBJ2-5,NA,TRBD1,TRBV7-8,TGTGCCAGCAGCCAACAGGGGGGAGAGACCCAGTACTTC,CASSQQGGETQYF
TRBJ2-7,once,NA,TRBV7-2,TGTGCCAGCACCCTACAGGCGAGTAGCAGCTACGAGCAGTACTTC,CASTLQASSSYEQYF
TRBJ2-6,once,NA,TRBV5-4,TGTGCCAGCAGCTCCAACAGAGGGGCCAACGTCCTGACTTTC,CASSSNRGANVLTF
TRBJ1-1,few,NA,TRBV2,TGTGCCAGCAGGATCTACCACACGGGCACTGAAGCTTTCTTT,CASRIYHTGTEAFF
TRBJ2-3,NA,TRBD2,TRBV7-2,TGTGCCAGCAGCTTCATCGGCGGGACTAGGACCCTTACAGATACGCAGTATTTT,CASSFIGGTRTLTDTQYF
TRBJ2-3,NA,NA,TRBV7-2,TGTGCCAGCAGTTTGCAGAGTGGGGATACGCAGTATTTT,CASSLQSGDTQYF
TRBJ2-7,NA,TRBD2,TRBV2,TGTGCCAGCAGTGAAGCGGGGAGGGCAACCTACGAGCAGTACTTC,CASSEAGRATYEQYF
TRBJ1-1,NA,NA,TRBV5-1,TGCGCCAGCAGCTCCCACGGACAGAACACTGAAGCTTTCTTT,CASSSHGQNTEAFF
TRBJ2-7,few,NA,TRBV15,TGTGCCACCAGCAGAGATCTCCAGGACGAGCAGTACTTC,CATSRDLQDEQYF
TRBJ2-5,NA,TRBD2,TRBV18,TGTGCCAGCTCACGGGGGGGATCCGAGGAGACCCAGTACTTC,CASSRGGSEETQYF
TRBJ2-5,NA,NA,TRBV20-1,TGCAGTACCGGGCATAGGGAGACCCAGTACTTC,CSTGHRETQYF
TRBJ2-7,NA,NA,TRBV7-8,TGTGCCAGCAGCTTAGCGGGGGTTGAGCAGTACTTC,CASSLAGVEQYF
TRBJ2-3,NA,NA,TRBV10-3,TGTGCCACCCTAGACAGTCCCACAGATACGCAGTATTTT,CATLDSPTDTQYF
TRBJ2-1,NA,NA,TRBV5-1,TGCGCCAGCAGCTTGGGATTAAATGAGCAGTTCTTC,CASSLGLNEQFF
TRBJ2-6,NA,NA,TRBV30,TGTGCCTGGGGCTCCGGATCCAACGTCCTGACTTTC,CAWGSGSNVLTF
TRBJ1-4,NA,NA,TRBV30,TGTGCCTTGCGTAGTGGCCCCCTTAAGTCCATGGGAGAAAAACTGTTTTTT,CALRSGPLKSMGEKLFF
TRBJ2-3,NA,NA,TRBV29-1,TGCAGCGTGACTAGCACAGATACGCAGTATTTT,CSVTSTDTQYF
TRBJ2-7,NA,TRBD1,TRBV5-4,TGTGCCAGCAGCTTGGCCCTGGGACAGGGGTTTCCCTATGAGCAGTACTTC,CASSLALGQGFPYEQYF
TRBJ2-1,NA,TRBD2,TRBV19,TGTGCCAGTAGTATAAGGACTAGCGGGCACAATGAGCAGTTCTTC,CASSIRTSGHNEQFF
TRBJ1-6,once,NA,TRBV5-1,TGCGCCAGCAGCTTGGGAGGAGGGGGGGCACCCCTCCACTTT,CASSLGGGGAPLHF
TRBJ1-6,few,NA,TRBV30,TGTGCCTGGACACAGGGAATGGGAAATTCACCCCTCCACTTT,CAWTQGMGNSPLHF
TRBJ2-1,NA,NA,TRBV10-3,TGTGCCATCAGTGTTCGGACAGACCCCAATGAGCAGTTCTTC,CAISVRTDPNEQFF
TRBJ2-5,NA,NA,TRBV11-2,TGTGCCAGCAGCTTAGATTACGGGATTCAGTCGAAGACCCAGTACTTC,CASSLDYGIQSKTQYF